Presented here are 26 T cell receptor beta chains from one specimen sequenced in a study of blood T cell repertoires in COVID-19. Profiled with immunoSEQ multiplex PCR; TCRdb holds only in-frame clones, not every one. There are 56,000 or so clones in the sample; 89% occur only once, and around 20% lies in the top ten. Sequenced input: peripheral blood. These receptors were taken from a human donor in a cohort sampled during active COVID-19.

The chain carries TRBV9 and TRBJ2-3; the match to TRBD2 covers 12 bases. Germline V gives CDR1 SGDLS, CDR2 YYNGEE. J was trimmed by 0 bases and V by 3 bases; bases with no gene match: 8. The CDR3 is made up of 18 amino acids. The CDR3 sequence: CASSATSGGTSSTDTQYF. The CDR3 nucleotides read TGTGCCAGCAGCGCGACTAGCGGGGGTACTTCTAGCACAGATACGCAGTATTTT.

The chain joins TRBV27 to TRBJ2-5; D gene unclear. The V gene lost 0 bases and the J gene lost 5 bases, with 16 bases spanning the gap. Per the germline V gene, CDR1 is MNHEY and CDR2 is SMNVEV (reference sequence). There are 16 residues in the CDR3. Here the CDR3 reads CASSLSWPPGPETQYF. The CDR3 DNA is TGTGCCAGCAGTTTATCGTGGCCCCCAGGTCCCGAGACCCAGTACTTC.

This chain uses TRBV19 with TRBJ2-7; 7 bases are a match to TRBD2. This CDR3 is 15 amino acids long. Trimming removed 5 bases from V and 4 bases from J; junction bases left unmatched: 11. CDR1 is LNHDA, CDR2 SQIVND, per germline (reference sequence). The DNA of the CDR3 is TGTGCCAGTAGTCCCTATAGCGGGTCAGGATACGAGCAGTACTTC. Amino acid sequence: CASSPYSGSGYEQYF. Full variable domain (outside the CDR3, taken from reference TRBV19 and TRBJ2-7): DGGITQSPKYLFRKEGQNVTLSCEQNLNHDAMYWYRQDPGQGLRLIYYSQIVNDFQKGDIAEGYSVSREKKESFPLTVTSAQKNPTAFYLCASSPYSGSGYEQYFGPGTRLTVT.

The chain uses TRBV15 and TRBJ2-1; D is perhaps TRBD2 (6 bases). Germline V gene sequence: CDR1 LNHNV, CDR2 YYDKDF (reference sequence). The germline V and J ends were trimmed by 0 bases and 6 bases, with 12 bases remaining between them. This CDR3 has 15 residues. The chain's CDR3 is CATSRDVRGLNEQFF. The CDR3 coding sequence is TGTGCCACCAGCAGAGATGTGCGGGGACTCAATGAGCAGTTCTTC.

V and J are TRBV6-2 or TRBV6-3 and TRBJ2-7; D is perhaps TRBD2 (5 bases). Germline V gives CDR1 MNHEY, CDR2 SVGEGT. CDR3 length equals 17 residues. Trimming removed 0 bases from V and 1 base from J, with 16 bases in between. The CDR3 region is CASSYSIGEDSSYEQYF. The CDR3 coding sequence is TGTGCCAGCAGTTACTCGATCGGGGAAGATAGTTCCTACGAGCAGTACTTC.

The chain has TRBV7-2 and TRBJ2-6; maybe TRBD1 (5 bases). V lost 0 bases and J lost 0, with 9 bases in between. This CDR3 is built from 17 residues. Germline lookup yields CDR1 SGHTA and CDR2 FQGNSA. The DNA for the CDR3 is TGTGCCAGCAGCTTAGCAACAGGTTACTCTGGGGCCAACGTCCTGACTTTC. Protein: CASSLATGYSGANVLTF.

V and J are TRBV15 and TRBJ2-3; 8 bases agree with TRBD1. Per germline, CDR1 LNHNV and CDR2 YYDKDF (reference sequence). The CDR3 is 15 amino acids. Trimming removed 1 base from V and 6 bases from J; junction bases left unmatched: 6. The CDR3 here is CATSRVTGVADTQYF. In DNA form, the CDR3 reads TGTGCCACCAGCAGAGTGACAGGGGTGGCGGATACGCAGTATTTT.

The rearrangement uses TRBV6-2 or TRBV6-3 and TRBJ2-3; possibly TRBD1 for D (5 bases). V was shortened by 2 bases and J by 7 bases, with 7 bases between the two germline ends. This CDR3 has 12 residues. CDR1 and CDR2 (germline): MNHEY, SVGEGT. Written as DNA, the CDR3 is TGTGCCAGCAGTTACGCAGGGAATACGCAGTATTTT. It encodes CASSYAGNTQYF.

The genes are TRBV5-1 and TRBJ2-2; 9 bases are a match to TRBD2. The V gene's germline CDR1 is SGHRS and CDR2 YFSETQ. The V gene end was trimmed by 7 bases and the J gene end by 7 bases; junction bases not matched to a gene: 11. The CDR3 runs 15 residues. CDR3 sequence reads: CASLSGGASGGELFF. CDR3 bases: TGCGCCAGCCTTAGCGGGGGCGCCTCCGGCGGGGAGCTGTTTTTT.

CDR3: CASSLDTGADTQYF. The CDR3 DNA reads as TGTGCCAGCAGCTTAGATACAGGGGCGGATACGCAGTATTTT. The V and J genes are TRBV11-3 and TRBJ2-3, with 7 bases fitting TRBD1. This CDR3 contains 14 residues. The germline CDR1 and CDR2 sequences are SGHNT and YENEEA. Trimming removed 0 bases from V and 6 bases from J; junction bases left unmatched: 3.

The rearrangement links TRBV11-2 to TRBJ2-3; 12 nucleotides agree with TRBD1. Germline lookup yields CDR1 SGHAT and CDR2 FQNNGV. V lost 6 bases, J lost 1 base, and 11 bases stayed unmatched. This CDR3 is 18 amino acids long. CDR3: CASRSGTGGSYGTDTQYF. DNA of the CDR3: TGTGCCAGCAGATCCGGGACAGGGGGCTCCTATGGCACAGATACGCAGTATTTT.

The genes are TRBV24-1 and TRBJ1-5; 7 nucleotides agree with TRBD1. V trimming: 9 bases; J trimming: 7 bases; junction bases outside the gene matches: 8. The CDR3 length is 13 residues. Germline V gene lookup returns CDR1 KGHDR and CDR2 SFDVKD. This CDR3 is CATGGQSGQPQHF. In nucleotides, the CDR3 is TGTGCCACCGGGGGACAGTCGGGGCAGCCCCAGCATTTT.

This chain links TRBV10-3 with TRBJ2-7; weak D call: TRBD1 (6 bases). The ends were cut back, 2 bases at V and 3 bases at J, with 11 bases in the middle. Germline V gives CDR1 ENHRY, CDR2 SYGVKD. This CDR3 is built from 14 residues. The CDR3: CAISEGQSGYEQYF. DNA of the CDR3: TGTGCCATCAGTGAGGGACAGAGTGGCTACGAGCAGTACTTC.

The genes are TRBV19 and TRBJ1-3, with D perhaps TRBD1 (6 bases). This CDR3 has 18 amino acids. V lost 9 bases and J 0 bases, leaving 24 bases between the germline ends. The germline CDR1 and CDR2 sequences are LNHDA and SQIVND (reference sequence). CDR3 sequence reads: CARSLGHQPRGSGNTIYF. CDR3 DNA sequence: TGTGCCAGGAGTCTGGGACACCAACCCCGGGGCTCTGGAAACACCATATATTTT. Filled out from reference TRBV19 and TRBJ1-3, the complete variable domain reads DGGITQSPKYLFRKEGQNVTLSCEQNLNHDAMYWYRQDPGQGLRLIYYSQIVNDFQKGDIAEGYSVSREKKESFPLTVTSAQKNPTAFYLCARSLGHQPRGSGNTIYFGEGSWLTVV.

This chain connects TRBV5-1 to TRBJ1-1, with TRBD1 identical over 8 bases. The V and J ends lost 1 base and 0 bases, in that order; junction bases with no gene match: 5. CDR3 length: 16 residues. Germline CDR1 and CDR2: SGHRS and YFSETQ. The CDR3 loop is CASSLSWTGMNTEAFF. As DNA, the CDR3 is TGCGCCAGCAGCTTGTCCTGGACAGGGATGAACACTGAAGCTTTCTTT.

The CDR3 nucleotides are TGTGCCAGCAGCTCCCCGCGGCAGGGGGCAGCGAACGGGGAGCTGTTTTTT. This gives the protein CASSSPRQGAANGELFF. The genes are TRBV7-8 and TRBJ2-2; the match to TRBD1 covers 8 bases. The germline gives CDR1 SGHVS, CDR2 FQNEAQ. The trim removed 4 bases at V and 7 bases at J, leaving 14 bases unmatched. There are 17 residues in the CDR3. The variable domain in full, with the rest retrieved from reference TRBV7-8 and TRBJ2-2, is GAGVSQSPRYKVAKRGQDVALRCDPISGHVSLFWYQQALGQGPEFLTYFQNEAQLDKSGLPSDRFFAERPEGSVSTLKIQRTQQEDSAVYLCASSSPRQGAANGELFFGEGSRLTVL.

The chain recombines TRBV11-2 with TRBJ2-7, with D perhaps matching TRBD1 (6 bases). Germline CDR1 and CDR2: SGHAT and FQNNGV. The CDR3 is 14 amino acids. V was cut by 6 bases and J by 0 bases, with 12 bases left in between. The CDR3 spells CASSLTGSSYEQYF. The DNA of the CDR3 is TGTGCCAGCAGTTTGACAGGTAGCTCCTACGAGCAGTACTTC.

The chain joins TRBV28 to TRBJ1-5, with TRBD1 identical over 9 bases. Trimming cost V 7 bases and J 4 bases; bases outside gene matches: 5. Per germline, CDR1 MDHEN and CDR2 SYDVKM. This CDR3 has 14 amino acids. The CDR3 DNA sequence: TGTGCCAGCACCACAGGGGGCAAAAATCAGCCCCAGCATTTT. Its protein is CASTTGGKNQPQHF.

The CDR3 nucleotides are TGTGCCAGCAGTGCAGTTGACAATGAGCAGTTCTTC. As protein: CASSAVDNEQFF. The J gene is TRBJ2-1, the V gene TRBV6-4, with D unresolved. Germline CDR1 and CDR2: MRHNA and SNTAGT. The V end lost 4 bases, the J end lost 5 bases, and 6 bases lay between the germline ends. The CDR3 extends over 12 amino acids.

This clone was observed a few times. This chain links TRBV27 with TRBJ2-7; a possible D gene is TRBD2 (6 bases). Germline V gene data show CDR1 as MNHEY and CDR2 as SMNVEV (reference sequence). The CDR3 spans 17 residues. V lost 5 bases to trimming and J lost 3 bases, with 23 bases between them. CDR3 protein: CASSPLLPTRGNYEQYF. The CDR3 bases are TGTGCCAGCAGTCCCCTACTCCCGACTAGGGGTAACTACGAGCAGTACTTC.

This clone was seen only once. The chain is built from TRBV6-2 or TRBV6-3 and TRBJ2-3; D is possibly TRBD2 (6 bases). Germline loops: CDR1 MNHEY, CDR2 SVGEGT. The CDR3 is 15 amino acids. The V and J ends lost 4 bases and 6 bases respectively, with 17 bases between them. Here the CDR3 DNA reads TGTGCCAGCAGTTTCCCTGGGTTCGGAGGGGATACGCAGTATTTT. As protein: CASSFPGFGGDTQYF.

The chain is built from TRBV29-1 and TRBJ2-3, with TRBD2 as a possible D gene (6 bases). Germline assignment: CDR1 SQVTM and CDR2 ANQGSEA. Deletions cut 5 bases from V and 3 bases from J, with 18 bases between. The CDR3 totals 15 residues. The CDR3 region has the DNA TGCAGCGTTTCCTGGAGGGGAGTGAGGACAGATACGCAGTATTTT. Translated: CSVSWRGVRTDTQYF.

The chain carries TRBV5-6 and TRBJ2-7; 8 bases agree with TRBD1. The V gene end was trimmed by 5 bases and the J gene end by 1 base; junction bases not matched to a gene: 8. This CDR3 has 15 residues. Per germline, CDR1 SGHDT and CDR2 YYEEEE. CDR3: CASRGVRTGSYEQYF. The CDR3 bases are TGTGCCAGCAGGGGGGTCAGGACAGGGTCCTACGAGCAGTACTTC.

The genes are TRBV3-1 (or the pseudogene TRBV3-2) and TRBJ2-2; TRBD2 might be the D (5 bases). V lost 8 bases to trimming and J lost 2 bases, with 9 bases between them. CDR1 and CDR2 (germline): LGHDT, YNNKEL (reference sequence). This CDR3 is 13 amino acids long. CDR3 DNA: TGTGCCAGCGAGGGAGCAAACACCGGGGAGCTGTTTTTT. Translation gives CASEGANTGELFF.

Of note for this clone: Sequence at one end of the junction differs from germline and may be a read error. The rearrangement joins TRBV10-1 to TRBJ1-3; D gene ambiguous. CDR1 and CDR2 from the germline V gene are WNHNN and SYGVQD (reference sequence). The CDR3 is 14 amino acids. CDR3: CATPAAPLWKHHNF. The CDR3 DNA is TGCGCTACTCCCGCGGCCCCGCTCTGGAAACACCATAATTTT.

This clone was seen only a few times. The chain is built from TRBV10-3 and TRBJ2-7; D gene uncertain. The V and J ends lost 0 bases and 4 bases respectively, with 13 bases between them. This CDR3 spans 15 amino acids. Looked up from germline, CDR1 is ENHRY and CDR2 is SYGVKD. CDR3 sequence: CAISESSPGRYEQYF. CDR3 nucleotides: TGTGCCATCAGTGAGTCGAGTCCGGGTAGGTACGAGCAGTACTTC.